This TCR beta chain appears in the sequencing data of a study of post-analysis software for immune sequencing data. The overall study: Progressive-relapsing, secondary progressive and relapsing-remitting multiple sclerosis were among the disease courses included.

Study-wide points: Roughly 5 TRBV segments occurring more often in patients than controls included TRBV5-6, TRBV5-1 and TRBV20-1.

Prepared libraries of TCR beta cDNA carried unique molecular identifiers. Approximately 500,000 cDNA molecules were recovered from an input of about 0.85 to 11 million T cells. TCRdb analysed the PCR reads with MiXCR anew, one entry per CDR3 protein. The profile shows 550,000 to 700,000 distinct CDR3 sequences, roughly 47% of them singletons. Of note for this clonotype: The antigen is not known.

V was pared by 4 bases and J by 13 bases, with 17 bases between. Looked up from germline, CDR1 is MNHNY and CDR2 is SVGAGI (reference sequence). The length of the CDR3 is 13 residues. The chain links TRBV6-6 to TRBJ2-1; D remains unclear. This TCR derives from a girl aged 10 to 17 with multiple sclerosis. Sequencing was carried out using blood. The CDR3 loop is CASSSLGGHEQFF. CDR3 bases: TGTGCCAGCAGTTCCCTAGGTGGGCACGAACAGTTCTTC.